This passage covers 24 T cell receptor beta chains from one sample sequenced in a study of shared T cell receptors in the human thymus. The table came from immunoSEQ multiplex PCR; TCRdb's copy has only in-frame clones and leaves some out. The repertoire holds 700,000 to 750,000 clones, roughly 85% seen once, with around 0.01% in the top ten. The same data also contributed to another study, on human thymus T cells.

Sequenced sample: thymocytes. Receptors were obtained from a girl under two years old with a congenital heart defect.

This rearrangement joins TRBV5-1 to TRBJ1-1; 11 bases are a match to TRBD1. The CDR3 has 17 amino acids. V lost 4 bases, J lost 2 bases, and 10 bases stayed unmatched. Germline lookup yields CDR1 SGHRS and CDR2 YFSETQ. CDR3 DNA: TGCGCCAGCAGCGTACCGGGACAGGGGGTCTTCAACACTGAAGCTTTCTTT. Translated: CASSVPGQGVFNTEAFF.

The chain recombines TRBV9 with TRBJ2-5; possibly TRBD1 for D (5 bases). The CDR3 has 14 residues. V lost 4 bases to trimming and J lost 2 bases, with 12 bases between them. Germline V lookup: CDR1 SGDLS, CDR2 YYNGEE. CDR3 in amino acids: CASSPRGGQETQYF. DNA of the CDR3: TGTGCCAGCAGCCCAAGGGGCGGACAAGAGACCCAGTACTTC.

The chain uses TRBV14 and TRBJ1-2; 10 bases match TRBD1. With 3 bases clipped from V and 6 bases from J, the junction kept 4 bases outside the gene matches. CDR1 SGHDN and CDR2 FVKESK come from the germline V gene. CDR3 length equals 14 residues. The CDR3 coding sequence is TGTGCCAGCAGCCAGGAGACAGGGGGCGATGGCTACACCTTC. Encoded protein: CASSQETGGDGYTF.

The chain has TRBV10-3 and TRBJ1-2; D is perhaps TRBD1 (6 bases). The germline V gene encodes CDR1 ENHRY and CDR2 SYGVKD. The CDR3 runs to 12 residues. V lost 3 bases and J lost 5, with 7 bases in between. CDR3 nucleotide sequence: TGTGCCATCAGTGAAGGGGGATATGGCTACACCTTC. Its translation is CAISEGGYGYTF.

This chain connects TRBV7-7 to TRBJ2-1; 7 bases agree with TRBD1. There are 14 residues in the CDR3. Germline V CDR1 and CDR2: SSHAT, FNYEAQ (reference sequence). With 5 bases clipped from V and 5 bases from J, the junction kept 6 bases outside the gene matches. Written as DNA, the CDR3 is TGTGCCAGCAGCCAGGGACAGATAAACAATGAGCAGTTCTTC. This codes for CASSQGQINNEQFF. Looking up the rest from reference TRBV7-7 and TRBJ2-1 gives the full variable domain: GAGVSQSPRYKVTKRGQDVTLRCDPISSHATLYWYQQALGQGPEFLTYFNYEAQPDKSGLPSDRFSAERPEGSISTLTIQRTEQRDSAMYRCASSQGQINNEQFFGPGTRLTVL.

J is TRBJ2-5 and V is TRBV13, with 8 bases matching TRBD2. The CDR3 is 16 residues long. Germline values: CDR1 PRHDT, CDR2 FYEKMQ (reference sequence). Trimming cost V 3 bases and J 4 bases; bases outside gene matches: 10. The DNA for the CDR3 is TGTGCCAGCAGCTTTAGTCACGGGGGGGCCGCAGAGACCCAGTACTTC. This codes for CASSFSHGGAAETQYF.

The CDR3 sequence is CATSKLRGSDTEAFF. The DNA for the CDR3 is TGTGCCACCAGCAAACTCAGGGGATCGGACACTGAAGCTTTCTTT. The chain is built from TRBV15 and TRBJ1-1; perhaps TRBD1 as D (6 bases). Per germline, CDR1 LNHNV and CDR2 YYDKDF (reference sequence). The CDR3 has 15 amino acids. V shed 4 bases and J shed 3 bases, with 15 bases lying between them.

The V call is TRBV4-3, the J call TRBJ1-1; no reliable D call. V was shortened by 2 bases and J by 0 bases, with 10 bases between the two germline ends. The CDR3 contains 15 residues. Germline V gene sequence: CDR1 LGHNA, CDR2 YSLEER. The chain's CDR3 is CASSQNSPVNTEAFF. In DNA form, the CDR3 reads TGCGCCAGCAGCCAAAACTCTCCGGTGAACACTGAAGCTTTCTTT.

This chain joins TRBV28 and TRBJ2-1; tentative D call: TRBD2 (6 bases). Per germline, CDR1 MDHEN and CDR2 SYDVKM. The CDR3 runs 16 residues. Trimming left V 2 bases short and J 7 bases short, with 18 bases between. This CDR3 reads CASSLIQVGGRNEQFF. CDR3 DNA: TGTGCCAGCAGTTTAATACAGGTTGGGGGGAGGAATGAGCAGTTCTTC.

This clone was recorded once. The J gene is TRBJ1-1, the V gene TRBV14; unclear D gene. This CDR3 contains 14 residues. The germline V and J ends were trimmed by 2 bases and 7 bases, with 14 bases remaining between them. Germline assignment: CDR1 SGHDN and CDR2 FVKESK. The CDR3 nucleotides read TGTGCCAGCAGCCAATTTTCGTTTGCCAGTGAAGCTTTCTTT. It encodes CASSQFSFASEAFF.

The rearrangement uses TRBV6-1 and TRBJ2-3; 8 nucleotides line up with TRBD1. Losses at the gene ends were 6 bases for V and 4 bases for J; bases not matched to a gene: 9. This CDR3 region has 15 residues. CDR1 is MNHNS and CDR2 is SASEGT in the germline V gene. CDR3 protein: CASRFWQGASDTQYF. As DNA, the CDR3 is TGTGCCAGCAGGTTTTGGCAGGGGGCGTCAGATACGCAGTATTTT.

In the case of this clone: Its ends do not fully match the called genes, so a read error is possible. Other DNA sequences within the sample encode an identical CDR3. The CDR3 DNA sequence: TGTGCCATCAGGACAGATTTCTATAATTCCCCCCTCCACTTT. Translation gives CAIRTDFYNSPLHF. The chain employs TRBV10-3 and TRBJ1-6; weak D call: TRBD1 (5 bases). The CDR3 extends over 14 amino acids. Germline V gene sequence: CDR1 ENHRY, CDR2 SYGVKD.

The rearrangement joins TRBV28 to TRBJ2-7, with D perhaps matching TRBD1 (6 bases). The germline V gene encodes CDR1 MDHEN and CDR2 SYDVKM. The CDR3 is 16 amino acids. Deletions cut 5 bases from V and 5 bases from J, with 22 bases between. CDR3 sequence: CASSALTGKRFHEQYF. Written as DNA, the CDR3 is TGTGCCAGCAGTGCCCTCACAGGGAAAAGGTTCCACGAGCAGTACTTC. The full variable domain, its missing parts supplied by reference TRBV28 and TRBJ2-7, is DVKVTQSSRYLVKRTGEKVFLECVQDMDHENMFWYRQDPGLGLRLIYFSYDVKMKEKGDIPEGYSVSREKKERFSLILESASTNQTSMYLCASSALTGKRFHEQYFGPGTRLTVT.

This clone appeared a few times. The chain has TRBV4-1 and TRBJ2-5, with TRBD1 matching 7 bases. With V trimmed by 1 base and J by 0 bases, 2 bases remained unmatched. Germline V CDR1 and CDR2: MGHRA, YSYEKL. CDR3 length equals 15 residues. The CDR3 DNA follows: TGCGCCAGCAGCCAAGCGGGACAGTACCAAGAGACCCAGTACTTC. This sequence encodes CASSQAGQYQETQYF.

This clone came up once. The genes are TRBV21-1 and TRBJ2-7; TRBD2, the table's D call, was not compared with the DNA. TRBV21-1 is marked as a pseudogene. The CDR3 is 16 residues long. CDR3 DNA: TGTGCCAGCAGCACTACACGGCGGGAAAGGAGCTACGAGCAGTACTTC. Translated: CASSTTRRERSYEQYF.

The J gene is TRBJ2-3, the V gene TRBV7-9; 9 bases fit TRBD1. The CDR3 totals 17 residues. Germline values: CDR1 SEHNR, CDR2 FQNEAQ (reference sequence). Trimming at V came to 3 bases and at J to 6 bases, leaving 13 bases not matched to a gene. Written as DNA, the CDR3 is TGTGCCAGCAGCTTGTCTGTAGAACAGGGGGCTGTGGATACGCAGTATTTT. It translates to CASSLSVEQGAVDTQYF. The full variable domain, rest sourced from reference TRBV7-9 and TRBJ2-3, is DTGVSQNPRHKITKRGQNVTFRCDPISEHNRLYWYRQTLGQGPEFLTYFQNEAQLEKSRLLSDRFSAERPKGSFSTLEIQRTEQGDSAMYLCASSLSVEQGAVDTQYFGPGTRLTVL.

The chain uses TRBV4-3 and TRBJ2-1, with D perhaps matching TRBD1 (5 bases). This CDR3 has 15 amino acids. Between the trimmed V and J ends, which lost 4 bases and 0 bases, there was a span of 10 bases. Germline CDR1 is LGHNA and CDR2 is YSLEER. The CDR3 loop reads CASSRTPSSYNEQFF. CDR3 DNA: TGCGCCAGCAGCCGGACACCGAGCTCCTACAATGAGCAGTTCTTC.

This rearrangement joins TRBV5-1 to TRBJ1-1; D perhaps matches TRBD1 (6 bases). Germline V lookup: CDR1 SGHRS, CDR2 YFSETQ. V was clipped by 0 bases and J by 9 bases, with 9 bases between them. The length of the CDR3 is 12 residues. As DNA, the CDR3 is TGCGCCAGCAGCTTGGCGACAGGCAAAGCTTTCTTT. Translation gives CASSLATGKAFF. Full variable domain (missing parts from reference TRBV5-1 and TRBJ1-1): KAGVTQTPRYLIKTRGQQVTLSCSPISGHRSVSWYQQTPGQGLQFLFEYFSETQRNKGNFPGRFSGRQFSNSRSEMNVSTLELGDSALYLCASSLATGKAFFGQGTRLTVV.

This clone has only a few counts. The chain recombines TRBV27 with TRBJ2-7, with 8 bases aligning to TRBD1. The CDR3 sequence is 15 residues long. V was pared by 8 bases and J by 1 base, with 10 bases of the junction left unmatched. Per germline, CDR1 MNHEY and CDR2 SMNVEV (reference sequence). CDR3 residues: CASSFGQGDSYEQYF. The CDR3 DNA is TGTGCCAGCTCCTTTGGACAGGGCGATTCCTACGAGCAGTACTTC.

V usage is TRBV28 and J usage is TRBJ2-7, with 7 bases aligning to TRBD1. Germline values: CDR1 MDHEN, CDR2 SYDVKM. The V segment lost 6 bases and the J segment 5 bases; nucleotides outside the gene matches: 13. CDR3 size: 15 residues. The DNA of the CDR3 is TGTGCCAGCAGCCCAAACAGGGGCCGAGATGACGAGCAGTACTTC. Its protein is CASSPNRGRDDEQYF.

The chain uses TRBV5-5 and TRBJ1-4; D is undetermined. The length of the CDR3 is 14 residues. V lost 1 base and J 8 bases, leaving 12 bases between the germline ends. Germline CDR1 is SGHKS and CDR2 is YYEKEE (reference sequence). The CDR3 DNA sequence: TGTGCCAGCAGCTTGTCGAAGTACCTAGAAAAACTGTTTTTT. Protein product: CASSLSKYLEKLFF.

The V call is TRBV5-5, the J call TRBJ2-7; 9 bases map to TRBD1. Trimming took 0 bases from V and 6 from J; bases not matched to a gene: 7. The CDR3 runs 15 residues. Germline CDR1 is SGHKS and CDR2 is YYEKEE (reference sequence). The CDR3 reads CASSLVGGQGSEQYF. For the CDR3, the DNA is TGTGCCAGCAGCTTGGTGGGAGGACAGGGGTCCGAGCAGTACTTC.

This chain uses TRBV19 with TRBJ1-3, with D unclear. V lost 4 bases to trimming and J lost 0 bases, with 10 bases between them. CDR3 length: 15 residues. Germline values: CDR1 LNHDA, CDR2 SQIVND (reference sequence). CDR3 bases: TGTGCCAGTAGTACATCAGGTATCTCTGGAAACACCATATATTTT. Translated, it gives CASSTSGISGNTIYF.

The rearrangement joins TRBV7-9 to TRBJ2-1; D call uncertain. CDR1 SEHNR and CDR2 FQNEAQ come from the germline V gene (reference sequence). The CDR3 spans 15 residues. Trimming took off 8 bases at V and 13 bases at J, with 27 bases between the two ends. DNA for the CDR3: TGTGCCAGCCCCATCCCTCCCCCTTATGTGGAGAGTCAGTTCTTC. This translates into CASPIPPPYVESQFF.